These 4 T cell receptor beta chains were sequenced from one sample in a study of blood T cell repertoires in COVID-19 (dated by TCRdb to 2018 to 2021). The library was generated by the immunoSEQ multiplex PCR assay. TCRdb's version of the immuneACCESS table is confined to in-frame rearrangements and falls short of the full clone set. An unresolved V gene accounts for under half of the shortfall where checked; the remainder is of unknown origin. The sample records 250,000 to 350,000 clones, around nine tenths of which are singletons. Jointly, the top ten make up 2.5% to 3.5% of the sample. The source material was PBMCs or T cells enriched from blood (not recorded which). These receptors all come from a woman aged 50 to 60 who had been exposed to COVID-19.

The chain employs TRBV4-2 and TRBJ2-1; TRBD2 aligns across 9 bases. CDR3 length equals 16 residues. V lost 1 base, J lost 6 bases, and 7 bases stayed unmatched. CDR1 is LGHNA, CDR2 YNFKEQ, per germline. The CDR3 spells CASSQGAGGPFNEQFF. The CDR3 DNA sequence: TGTGCCAGCAGCCAAGGGGCGGGGGGGCCGTTCAATGAGCAGTTCTTC.

The chain uses TRBV5-6 and TRBJ2-7; D may be TRBD1 (8 bases). The germline gives CDR1 SGHDT, CDR2 YYEEEE. V lost 3 bases and J lost 3, with 19 bases in between. The CDR3 spans 16 residues. Written as DNA, the CDR3 is TGTGCCAGCAGCTGGGAGGGACAGGCGGTGGACTACGAGCAGTACTTC. Its protein product is CASSWEGQAVDYEQYF.

The chain has TRBV6-9 and TRBJ1-6; 9 nucleotides align to TRBD1. The V gene end was trimmed by 6 bases and the J gene end by 3 bases; junction bases not matched to a gene: 9. The germline V gene encodes CDR1 MNHGY and CDR2 SVAAGI. The CDR3 has 17 amino acids. This CDR3 reads CASSSRDRENYNSPLHF. As DNA, the CDR3 is TGTGCCAGCAGCTCCCGGGACAGGGAAAACTATAATTCACCCCTCCACTTT.

This clone has just a few counts. V gene TRBV4-1 combines with J gene TRBJ2-7, with D maybe TRBD2 (5 bases). The germline gives CDR1 MGHRA, CDR2 YSYEKL. Trimming left V 1 base short and J 2 bases short, with 9 bases between. CDR3 size: 14 residues. CDR3 nucleotide sequence: TGCGCCAGCAGCCAAGTACCGGGGACCTACGAGCAGTACTTC. Its protein is CASSQVPGTYEQYF.